The present entry profiles one TCR beta chain with its context. Its antigen is not identified. Amplification used 60 Vbeta primers and 13 Jbeta primers. The data were produced by immunoSEQ multiplex PCR, yet TCRdb's version contains in-frame clones alone and is incomplete. This table holds about 190,000 clones, around 81% found once. This sample was taken from a study of cytomegalovirus exposure and HLA in healthy donors. Study outcomes and limitations: Reported findings show TCR beta sequences accurately forecast HLA-A and HLA-B alleles in most subjects.

The sample consisted of PBMCs. The TCR sequence derives from a man younger than 35 in good health and CMV-seronegative.

The CDR3 sequence: CASSPRTTLNTEAFF. CDR3 DNA: TGTGCCAGCAGCCCCCGGACAACCTTGAACACTGAAGCTTTCTTT. The chain employs TRBV7-8 and TRBJ1-1; TRBD1 is a possible D gene (5 bases). Trimming cost V 5 bases and J 0 bases, with 13 bases left between them. CDR3 size: 15 residues. CDR1 and CDR2 (germline): SGHVS, FQNEAQ.